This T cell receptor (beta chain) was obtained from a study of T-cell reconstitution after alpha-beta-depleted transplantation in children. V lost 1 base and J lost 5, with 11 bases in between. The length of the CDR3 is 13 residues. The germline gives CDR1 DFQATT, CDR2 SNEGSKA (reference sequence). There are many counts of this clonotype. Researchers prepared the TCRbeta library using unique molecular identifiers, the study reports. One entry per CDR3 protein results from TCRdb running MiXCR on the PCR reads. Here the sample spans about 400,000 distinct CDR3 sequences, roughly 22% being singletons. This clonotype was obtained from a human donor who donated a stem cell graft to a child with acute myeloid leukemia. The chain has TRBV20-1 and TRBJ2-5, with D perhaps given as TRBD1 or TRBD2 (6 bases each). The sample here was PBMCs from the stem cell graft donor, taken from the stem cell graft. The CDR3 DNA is TGCAGTGCTAGAGGGGGGGCGAGCGAGACCCAGTACTTC. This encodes CSARGGASETQYF.